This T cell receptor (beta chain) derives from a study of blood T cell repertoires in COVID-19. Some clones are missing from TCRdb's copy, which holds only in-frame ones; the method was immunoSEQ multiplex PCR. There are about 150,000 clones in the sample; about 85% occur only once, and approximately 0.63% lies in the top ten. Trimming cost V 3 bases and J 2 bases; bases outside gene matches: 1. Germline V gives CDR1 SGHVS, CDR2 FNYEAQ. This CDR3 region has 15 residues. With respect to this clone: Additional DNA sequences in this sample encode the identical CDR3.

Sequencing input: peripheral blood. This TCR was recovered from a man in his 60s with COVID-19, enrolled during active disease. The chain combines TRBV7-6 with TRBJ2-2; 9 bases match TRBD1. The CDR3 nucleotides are TGTGCCAGCAGCTTGGGACAGGGAAACACCGGGGAGCTGTTTTTT. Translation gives CASSLGQGNTGELFF. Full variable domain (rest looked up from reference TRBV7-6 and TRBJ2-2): GAGVSQSPRYKVTKRGQDVALRCDPISGHVSLYWYRQALGQGPEFLTYFNYEAQQDKSGLPNDRFSAERPEGSISTLTIQRTEQRDSAMYRCASSLGQGNTGELFFGEGSRLTVL.